The 17 T cell receptor beta chains presented below share a single source sample, sequenced in a study of blood T cells in healthy people across ages. A second PCR, run for about 7 to 11 cycles, used a sample-barcoded 5' primer plus a J-beta primer mix. Using its own MiXCR run on the 5' RACE reads, TCRdb lists one record per CDR3 protein. The profile shows over 1,500,000 distinct CDR3 sequences, about two fifths of them singletons. Sequences were obtained from blood. These TCRs come from a human donor in good health.

This clonotype was counted at least ten times. The gene calls are TRBV29-1 and TRBJ2-5; D not resolved. The CDR3 totals 12 residues. The germline V gene has CDR1 SQVTM and CDR2 ANQGSEA. V gave up 0 bases and J gave up 5 bases, with 7 bases separating them. The CDR3 here is CSVEDFRETQYF. The DNA for the CDR3 is TGCAGCGTTGAAGATTTCCGGGAGACCCAGTACTTC.

The chain couples TRBV2 to TRBJ2-1; D is uncertain. The germline V gene has CDR1 SNHLY and CDR2 FYNNEI. This CDR3 spans 13 amino acids. The ends were cut back, 8 bases at V and 5 bases at J, with 13 bases in the middle. DNA for the CDR3: TGTGCCAGCGAACGGTCTATAAACAATGAGCAGTTCTTC. It yields the protein CASERSINNEQFF.

The chain recombines TRBV29-1 with TRBJ1-1; D remains ambiguous. Germline-derived CDR1 and CDR2 are SQVTM and ANQGSEA. This CDR3 comprises 10 residues. Trimming took off 7 bases at V and 6 bases at J, with 9 bases between the two ends. The CDR3 region is CSAEVSEAFF. Written as DNA, the CDR3 is TGCAGCGCTGAGGTGTCTGAAGCTTTCTTT.

The chain employs TRBV4-2 and TRBJ1-1; possible D gene TRBD1, 6 bases. CDR1 LGHNA and CDR2 YNFKEQ come from the germline V gene. The length of the CDR3 is 14 residues. V lost 6 bases and J 6 bases, leaving 17 bases between the germline ends. This CDR3 reads CASRTGLRVAEAFF. The CDR3 DNA reads TGTGCCAGCAGAACAGGGTTGAGGGTCGCTGAAGCTTTCTTT.

This clonotype has just a few counts. The chain couples TRBV24-1 to TRBJ2-2; a possible D gene is TRBD1 (5 bases). The CDR3 length is 13 residues. V was cut by 8 bases and J by 4 bases, with 10 bases left in between. The V gene's germline CDR1 is KGHDR and CDR2 SFDVKD. CDR3 DNA sequence: TGTGCCACCACAGGGTTGGGCACCGGGGAGCTGTTTTTT. As protein: CATTGLGTGELFF.

The chain links TRBV28 to TRBJ1-2, with 9 positions matching TRBD1. Germline-derived CDR1 and CDR2 are MDHEN and SYDVKM. The CDR3 sequence is 15 residues long. V gave up 5 bases and J gave up 6 bases; unmatched junction bases: 10. CDR3 in amino acids: CASSLTGGNGNGYTF. CDR3 nucleotide sequence: TGTGCCAGCAGTCTTACAGGGGGCAATGGTAATGGCTACACCTTC.

CDR3 sequence: CASSQDGDRGTEAFF. The CDR3 DNA reads as TGTGCCAGCAGCCAAGATGGGGACAGGGGGACTGAAGCTTTCTTT. The chain has TRBV4-2 and TRBJ1-1; 11 bases match TRBD1. J was trimmed by 5 bases and V by 0 bases; bases with no gene match: 2. The CDR3 covers 15 residues. Germline V gene sequence: CDR1 LGHNA, CDR2 YNFKEQ.

This clonotype was found many times. The V call is TRBV5-1, the J call TRBJ1-2, with 12 bases fitting TRBD1. The CDR3 spans 16 residues. V lost 4 bases and J lost 4; bases outside the gene matches: 8. CDR1 and CDR2 from the germline V gene are SGHRS and YFSETQ. This chain's CDR3 is CASSESAGQGAYGYTF. The CDR3 DNA is TGCGCCAGCAGCGAATCTGCGGGACAGGGGGCCTATGGCTACACCTTC.

The rearrangement uses TRBV5-5 and TRBJ1-1; no clear D gene. The CDR3 runs to 13 residues. Deletions cut 6 bases from V and 1 base from J, with 10 bases between. Germline V CDR1 and CDR2: SGHKS, YYEKEE (reference sequence). CDR3 nucleotides: TGTGCCAGCACCTTTGCGGGGAACACTGAAGCTTTCTTT. Protein: CASTFAGNTEAFF.

The J gene is TRBJ1-2, the V gene TRBV5-6, with D hard to call. V lost 5 bases and J lost 8, with 13 bases in between. Germline V CDR1 and CDR2: SGHDT, YYEEEE. The length of the CDR3 is 12 residues. The CDR3 here is CASRHGLKGYTF. The CDR3 DNA reads TGTGCCAGCAGGCACGGCCTTAAAGGCTACACCTTC.

This clonotype was observed at least ten times. This sequence joins TRBV5-1 and TRBJ2-7; tentatively, D is TRBD1 (6 bases). CDR3 length: 16 amino acids. V shed 4 bases and J shed 5 bases, with 22 bases lying between them. Germline loops: CDR1 SGHRS, CDR2 YFSETQ. The CDR3 protein is CASSTNPGTSGDEQYF. The CDR3 region has the DNA TGCGCCAGCAGCACAAATCCCGGGACATCGGGCGACGAGCAGTACTTC.

The V call is TRBV5-5, the J call TRBJ1-1; no clear D gene. The length of the CDR3 is 13 residues. V dropped 4 bases and J dropped 1 base, with 8 bases sitting between them. From germline, CDR1 is SGHKS and CDR2 YYEKEE (reference sequence). CDR3 protein: CASSPDWNTEAFF. Written as DNA, the CDR3 is TGTGCCAGCAGCCCTGACTGGAACACTGAAGCTTTCTTT.

This clonotype has only one observation. V is TRBV11-2 and J is TRBJ2-4; 7 nucleotides align to TRBD1. Near its end, the DNA agrees better with TRBJ2-7, so the J call may be wrong. The germline V gene encodes CDR1 SGHAT and CDR2 FQNNGV. The CDR3 has 19 amino acids. Here the CDR3 reads CASSVRQGPTSGNLDEQYF. In DNA, the CDR3 is TGTGCCAGCAGCGTCCGACAGGGTCCTACATCCGGGAATCTGGACGAGCAGTACTTC.

The chain employs TRBV7-2 and TRBJ1-2; D is perhaps TRBD1 (5 bases). CDR1 SGHTA and CDR2 FQGNSA come from the germline V gene. The CDR3 is 14 amino acids. V was pared by 2 bases and J by 4 bases, with 11 bases between. CDR3 nucleotide sequence: TGTGCCAGCAGCTTAACTTTTGACAGCTATGGCTACACCTTC. Protein sequence: CASSLTFDSYGYTF. Drawing the rest from reference TRBV7-2 and TRBJ1-2, the complete variable domain is GAGVSQSPSNKVTEKGKDVELRCDPISGHTALYWYRQSLGQGLEFLIYFQGNSAPDKSGLPSDRFSAERTGGSVSTLTIQRTQQEDSAVYLCASSLTFDSYGYTFGSGTRLTVV.

This clonotype was observed a few times. The genes are TRBV28 and TRBJ2-5, with 9 positions matching TRBD2. This CDR3 comprises 14 residues. Germline-derived CDR1 and CDR2 are MDHEN and SYDVKM. The V segment lost 5 bases and the J segment 3 bases; nucleotides outside the gene matches: 4. The CDR3 region is CASSAAGGEETQYF. In DNA form, the CDR3 reads TGTGCCAGCAGTGCCGCGGGGGGGGAAGAGACCCAGTACTTC.

This clonotype was detected only a few times. The chain employs TRBV15 and TRBJ1-2; 8 bases are a match to TRBD1. Trimming cost V 0 bases and J 7 bases; bases outside gene matches: 7. The CDR3 runs to 15 residues. Germline assignment: CDR1 LNHNV and CDR2 YYDKDF (reference sequence). The CDR3 spells CATSRDAGGVGGYTF. The CDR3 nucleotides read TGTGCCACCAGCAGAGATGCAGGGGGCGTGGGTGGCTACACCTTC.

This chain connects TRBV20-1 to TRBJ1-2; 7 positions agree with TRBD1. Per the germline V gene, CDR1 is DFQATT and CDR2 is SNEGSKA (reference sequence). Trimming took 6 bases from V and 4 from J; bases not matched to a gene: 8. There are 13 residues in the CDR3. Here the CDR3 reads CSAVGGDSYGYTF. The CDR3 nucleotides are TGCAGTGCCGTCGGAGGGGACAGCTATGGCTACACCTTC.